This entry features one TCR beta chain sequence. What it recognizes is unknown. The data were taken from a study of response to subunit inactivated influenza vaccine. From the RT-PCR reads, TCRdb called clonotypes with MiXCR, one entry per CDR3 protein. The sample has 550,000 to 600,000 distinct CDR3 sequences; about 11% are singletons. Broader study findings: The authors proposed limited new T cell recruitment per seasonal influenza vaccination.

V was shortened by 3 bases and J by 5 bases, with 14 bases between the two germline ends. CDR1 is SGHDT, CDR2 YYEEEE, per germline. The CDR3 contains 14 residues. The chain employs TRBV5-6 and TRBJ2-5; no reliable D call. This TCR came from a man between 45 and 60 years old who received an inactivated influenza vaccine. The sequenced sample was PBMCs from blood, obtained on the day of vaccination. In DNA, the CDR3 is TGTGCCAGCAGCTCCAGGACCTTTACCGAGACCCAGTACTTC. Amino acid sequence: CASSSRTFTETQYF.